Presented here are 30 T cell receptor beta chains from one specimen sequenced in a study of blood T cell repertoires in COVID-19 (dated by TCRdb to the early 2020s). Receptors were amplified or captured by the immunoSEQ multiplex PCR assay. TCRdb provides this immuneACCESS table in a form limited to in-frame rearrangements. Some clones are lacking; in checked studies, under half of them reflect an unresolved V gene, and why the rest are absent is not known. The sample has 250,000 to 300,000 clones on record, around 86% of them singletons. The leading ten clones occupy about 16% of the sample. The sequenced material came from PBMCs or T cells enriched from blood (not recorded which). The receptors were gathered from a man younger than 35 who had recovered from COVID-19.

The sample holds one count of this clone. The chain joins TRBV4-1 to TRBJ2-2, with 9 bases fitting TRBD2. CDR1 is MGHRA, CDR2 YSYEKL, per germline. The V gene end was trimmed by 0 bases and the J gene end by 5 bases; junction bases not matched to a gene: 13. CDR3 length: 19 amino acids. CDR3 DNA sequence: TGCGCCAGCAGCCAAGAGAGTTCGGCGGGGGGGCCTGGGACCGGGGAGCTGTTTTTT. Its protein is CASSQESSAGGPGTGELFF.

The chain joins TRBV12-3 or TRBV12-4 to TRBJ1-5, with D possibly matching TRBD1 (5 bases). CDR3 length equals 13 residues. Trimming shortened V by 3 bases and J by 6 bases, and 9 bases separated the two germline ends. CDR3 nucleotides: TGTGCCAGCAGTTTCGGGGGGGGTCAGCCCCAGCATTTT. It yields the protein CASSFGGGQPQHF.

V usage is TRBV9 and J usage is TRBJ2-2, with TRBD2 identical over 7 bases. J lost 5 bases, V lost 1 base, and 8 bases had no gene match. Per germline, CDR1 SGDLS and CDR2 YYNGEE. The CDR3 extends over 16 amino acids. This CDR3 reads CASSVRVSGLTGELFF. The DNA for the CDR3 is TGTGCCAGCAGCGTAAGAGTTAGCGGGTTAACCGGGGAGCTGTTTTTT.

This clone has at least ten counts. The V and J genes are TRBV3-1 (or the pseudogene TRBV3-2) and TRBJ2-7; D perhaps matches TRBD2 (6 bases). V gave up 4 bases and J gave up 4 bases, with 14 bases separating them. Per the germline V gene, CDR1 is LGHDT and CDR2 is YNNKEL (reference sequence). The CDR3 consists of 14 residues. This CDR3 reads CASSLYSGPYEQYF. In nucleotides, the CDR3 is TGTGCCAGCAGCCTCTATAGCGGACCATACGAGCAGTACTTC.

This clone has only one observation. The chain is built from TRBV27 and TRBJ1-4; 9 bases are a match to TRBD1. The CDR3 loop spans 19 amino acids. Trimming took 5 bases from V and 3 from J; bases not matched to a gene: 16. CDR1 and CDR2 from the germline V gene are MNHEY and SMNVEV (reference sequence). The CDR3 protein is CASSPQRGTGTLPNEKLFF. CDR3 sequence (DNA): TGTGCCAGCAGTCCCCAGAGAGGGACAGGGACCCTACCTAATGAAAAACTGTTTTTT.

The genes are TRBV30 and TRBJ1-2; D might be TRBD1 (6 bases). Germline V gene sequence: CDR1 GTSNPN, CDR2 SVGIG (reference sequence). Trimming pared 0 bases from V and 8 bases from J, leaving 13 bases between. The CDR3 spans 13 residues. CDR3 protein: CAWSVGAAGGYTF. The CDR3, as DNA: TGTGCCTGGAGTGTGGGGGCAGCCGGGGGCTACACCTTC. Full variable domain (outside the CDR3, taken from reference TRBV30 and TRBJ1-2): SQTIHQWPATLVQPVGSPLSLECTVEGTSNPNLYWYRQAAGRGLQLLFYSVGIGQISSEVPQNLSASRPQDRQFILSSKKLLLSDSGFYLCAWSVGAAGGYTFGSGTRLTVV.

In its sample, this clone was seen a few times. The rearrangement joins TRBV2 to TRBJ1-4, with 9 bases aligning to TRBD1. After removal of 5 bases from V and 0 bases from J, the junction contained 4 bases not matched to a gene. The germline CDR1 and CDR2 sequences are SNHLY and FYNNEI. The CDR3 totals 16 residues. CDR3 nucleotide sequence: TGTGCCAGCAGTCGGACAGGGGCTGCAACTAATGAAAAACTGTTTTTT. Amino acid sequence: CASSRTGAATNEKLFF.

The rearrangement uses TRBV11-2 and TRBJ2-6, with D perhaps TRBD1 (5 bases). The germline V gene has CDR1 SGHAT and CDR2 FQNNGV. V was pared by 6 bases and J by 1 base, with 16 bases between. The CDR3 has 17 residues. CDR3 coding DNA: TGTGCCAGCAGTTTATCCCCAGGGTTATCTGGGGCCAACGTCCTGACTTTC. Translation: CASSLSPGLSGANVLTF.

This chain connects TRBV24-1 to TRBJ2-2, with D perhaps TRBD2 (7 bases). The germline gives CDR1 KGHDR, CDR2 SFDVKD. V lost 1 base to trimming and J lost 4 bases, with 12 bases between them. There are 16 residues in the CDR3. CDR3 nucleotides: TGTGCCACCAGTGATTTACGGGGGGCGGGCACCGGGGAGCTGTTTTTT. Translating gives CATSDLRGAGTGELFF.

This clone was counted between two and nine times. The chain combines TRBV2 with TRBJ1-5, with 11 bases fitting TRBD1. The CDR3 covers 14 residues. Trimming cost V 5 bases and J 6 bases; bases outside gene matches: 3. Per the germline V gene, CDR1 is SNHLY and CDR2 is FYNNEI. The CDR3 is CASSTGQGVQPQHF. The CDR3 DNA is TGTGCCAGCAGTACGGGACAGGGGGTTCAGCCCCAGCATTTT.

The rearrangement uses TRBV13 and TRBJ2-3; D gene ambiguous. Trimming removed 3 bases at V and 4 bases at J, with 8 bases between. This CDR3 comprises 13 residues. The germline CDR1 and CDR2 sequences are PRHDT and FYEKMQ (reference sequence). CDR3 DNA sequence: TGTGCCAGCAGCTTCCACTCTGCAGATACGCAGTATTTT. This codes for CASSFHSADTQYF.

The V gene is TRBV28, the J gene TRBJ1-5, with TRBD1 as a possible D gene (5 bases). The V end was cut by 10 bases, the J end by 1 base, with 11 bases between. The CDR3 length is 13 residues. Germline V gene data show CDR1 as MDHEN and CDR2 as SYDVKM. CDR3 sequence: CATQRGSNQPQHF. CDR3 nucleotide sequence: TGTGCCACCCAACGGGGGAGCAATCAGCCCCAGCATTTT. The full variable domain, its missing parts supplied by reference TRBV28 and TRBJ1-5, is DVKVTQSSRYLVKRTGEKVFLECVQDMDHENMFWYRQDPGLGLRLIYFSYDVKMKEKGDIPEGYSVSREKKERFSLILESASTNQTSMYLCATQRGSNQPQHFGDGTRLSIL.

This chain connects TRBV2 to TRBJ2-7, with a weak D call TRBD1 (5 bases). V was trimmed by 4 bases and J by 2 bases, leaving 15 bases between them. CDR1 and CDR2 (germline): SNHLY, FYNNEI. This CDR3 contains 15 residues. CDR3 DNA sequence: TGTGCCAGCAGTGGGGGCGTGACAGCCACCTACGAGCAGTACTTC. Translation: CASSGGVTATYEQYF. Using reference TRBV2 and TRBJ2-7 for the parts outside the CDR3, the full variable domain is EPEVTQTPSHQVTQMGQEVILRCVPISNHLYFYWYRQILGQKVEFLVSFYNNEISEKSEIFDDQFSVERPDGSNFTLKIRSTKLEDSAMYFCASSGGVTATYEQYFGPGTRLTVT.

This chain connects TRBV6-5 to TRBJ2-3, with 7 bases that match TRBD2. The CDR3 contains 13 residues. Germline loops: CDR1 MNHEY, CDR2 SVGAGI. V lost 7 bases and J lost 2; bases outside the gene matches: 3. Here the CDR3 reads CASMLADTDTQYF. In DNA, the CDR3 is TGTGCCAGCATGCTAGCGGACACAGATACGCAGTATTTT.

This clone was seen a few times. The chain has TRBV7-9 and TRBJ2-7; TRBD1 might be the D (5 bases). The germline gives CDR1 SEHNR, CDR2 FQNEAQ (reference sequence). V was shortened by 2 bases and J by 6 bases, with 11 bases between the two germline ends. The CDR3 length is 13 residues. The CDR3 DNA follows: TGTGCCAGCAGCTTATCCACCAGGGTCGAGCAGTACTTC. Its translation: CASSLSTRVEQYF.

The chain has TRBV30 and TRBJ1-2; 10 bases match TRBD1. Germline V gives CDR1 GTSNPN, CDR2 SVGIG (reference sequence). This CDR3 contains 13 residues. The V gene end was trimmed by 5 bases and the J gene end by 7 bases; junction bases not matched to a gene: 7. DNA of the CDR3: TGTGCCTGGTCCCGACAGGGGGCTAGTGGCTACACCTTC. Protein: CAWSRQGASGYTF.

The CDR3 loop reads CASSPAYNEQFF. CDR3 DNA sequence: TGTGCCAGCAGCCCGGCCTACAATGAGCAGTTCTTC. This chain uses TRBV6-5 with TRBJ2-1; D is ambiguous. CDR1 and CDR2 from the germline V gene are MNHEY and SVGAGI. The CDR3 contains 12 residues. The V end lost 6 bases, the J end lost 2 bases, and 5 bases lay between the germline ends.

The CDR3 is CASSTGGRSTDTQYF. CDR3 DNA: TGTGCCAGCAGCACGGGTGGGAGGAGCACAGATACGCAGTATTTT. The V call is TRBV7-9, the J call TRBJ2-3; D perhaps matches TRBD2 (6 bases). V was pared by 5 bases and J by 0 bases, with 12 bases between. Germline values: CDR1 SEHNR, CDR2 FQNEAQ (reference sequence). This CDR3 is built from 15 residues.

This clone was detected once. V gene TRBV2 combines with J gene TRBJ2-2; D remains ambiguous. CDR3 size: 11 residues. Trimming took 4 bases from V and 7 from J, leaving 4 bases between them. Per germline, CDR1 SNHLY and CDR2 FYNNEI. The CDR3 sequence: CASSGYGELFF. The CDR3, as DNA: TGTGCCAGCAGTGGCTACGGGGAGCTGTTTTTT. The full variable domain, with the rest looked up from reference TRBV2 and TRBJ2-2, is EPEVTQTPSHQVTQMGQEVILRCVPISNHLYFYWYRQILGQKVEFLVSFYNNEISEKSEIFDDQFSVERPDGSNFTLKIRSTKLEDSAMYFCASSGYGELFFGEGSRLTVL.

The chain couples TRBV28 to TRBJ2-2; perhaps TRBD1 as D (5 bases). The V end lost 8 bases, the J end lost 0 bases, and 13 bases lay between the germline ends. Germline assignment: CDR1 MDHEN and CDR2 SYDVKM. CDR3 length equals 15 residues. The CDR3 DNA reads TGTGCCAGCGGTTCAGGGTCTGCGAACACCGGGGAGCTGTTTTTT. As protein: CASGSGSANTGELFF.

CDR3: CASSLGGQDEQYF. For the CDR3, the DNA is TGTGCCAGCAGCTTGGGAGGACAGGACGAGCAGTACTTC. The gene calls are TRBV5-5 and TRBJ2-7, with 7 bases fitting TRBD1. The CDR3 has 13 amino acids. Germline V gene sequence: CDR1 SGHKS, CDR2 YYEKEE (reference sequence). V shed 0 bases and J 5 bases; nucleotides not matched to a gene: 2. Full variable domain (missing parts from reference TRBV5-5 and TRBJ2-7): DAGVTQSPTHLIKTRGQQVTLRCSPISGHKSVSWYQQVLGQGPQFIFQYYEKEERGRGNFPDRFSARQFPNYSSELNVNALLLGDSALYLCASSLGGQDEQYFGPGTRLTVT.

The V gene is TRBV3-1 (or the pseudogene TRBV3-2), the J gene TRBJ1-5, with 7 bases aligning to TRBD1. The length of the CDR3 is 14 residues. Per germline, CDR1 LGHDT and CDR2 YNNKEL (reference sequence). V dropped 1 base and J dropped 7; count of bases not matched to a gene: 4. The CDR3 loop reads CASSQGQQGQPQHF. In DNA form, the CDR3 reads TGTGCCAGCAGCCAAGGTCAACAGGGGCAGCCCCAGCATTTT.

This clone was counted a single time. V usage is TRBV5-1 and J usage is TRBJ1-2; D is unclear. Per germline, CDR1 SGHRS and CDR2 YFSETQ. The CDR3 is 15 amino acids. V lost 0 bases and J lost 4, with 13 bases in between. CDR3 residues: CASSLATGGTYGYTF. The DNA of the CDR3 is TGCGCCAGCAGCTTGGCGACTGGAGGTACCTATGGCTACACCTTC.

The chain employs TRBV7-9 and TRBJ2-5, with TRBD1 matching 9 bases. CDR1 SEHNR and CDR2 FQNEAQ come from the germline V gene (reference sequence). The CDR3 is 16 amino acids. V gave up 5 bases and J gave up 5 bases; unmatched junction bases: 12. The DNA for the CDR3 is TGTGCCAGCAGCCCTAACGGACAGGGGCTTCTGGAGACCCAGTACTTC. Translating gives CASSPNGQGLLETQYF. The complete variable domain, with remaining parts taken from reference TRBV7-9 and TRBJ2-5, reads DTGVSQNPRHKITKRGQNVTFRCDPISEHNRLYWYRQTLGQGPEFLTYFQNEAQLEKSRLLSDRFSAERPKGSFSTLEIQRTEQGDSAMYLCASSPNGQGLLETQYFGPGTRLLVL.

The CDR3 sequence is CASSPLVWYEQYF. In DNA, the CDR3 is TGTGCCAGCAGCCCGCTAGTCTGGTACGAGCAGTACTTC. V gene TRBV7-2 combines with J gene TRBJ2-7; D not certain. From germline, CDR1 is SGHTA and CDR2 FQGNSA. Trimming took 5 bases from V and 4 from J, leaving 12 bases between them. CDR3 length: 13 amino acids. The full variable domain, rest sourced from reference TRBV7-2 and TRBJ2-7, is GAGVSQSPSNKVTEKGKDVELRCDPISGHTALYWYRQSLGQGLEFLIYFQGNSAPDKSGLPSDRFSAERTGGSVSTLTIQRTQQEDSAVYLCASSPLVWYEQYFGPGTRLTVT.

A single count supports this clone. This rearrangement joins TRBV2 to TRBJ2-7; D may be TRBD1 (5 bases). This CDR3 is built from 15 residues. CDR1 SNHLY and CDR2 FYNNEI come from the germline V gene. Trimming removed 2 bases from V and 5 bases from J, with 16 bases in between. The CDR3 reads CASSEWARDNDEQYF. The CDR3 DNA reads TGTGCCAGCAGTGAATGGGCCAGGGATAACGACGAGCAGTACTTC.

CDR3 coding DNA: TGTGCCATCAGGGGACAGGGGAGCGCAGCAGATACGCAGTATTTT. Protein sequence: CAIRGQGSAADTQYF. The chain links TRBV10-3 to TRBJ2-3, with 10 bases lining up with TRBD1. Trimming took 6 bases from V and 4 from J; bases not matched to a gene: 7. The length of the CDR3 is 15 residues. Per germline, CDR1 ENHRY and CDR2 SYGVKD.

This clone was picked up a small number of times. The genes are TRBV7-9 and TRBJ1-2; D is perhaps TRBD1 (5 bases). V was clipped by 5 bases and J by 3 bases, with 22 bases between them. CDR1 is SEHNR and CDR2 is FQNEAQ in the germline V gene (reference sequence). The CDR3 runs to 17 residues. CDR3 loop: CASSPPGIFGWDYGYTF. For the CDR3, the DNA is TGTGCCAGCAGCCCACCAGGGATCTTTGGGTGGGACTATGGCTACACCTTC.

V gene TRBV7-9 combines with J gene TRBJ1-1; possibly TRBD1 for D (6 bases). The CDR3 is made up of 16 amino acids. Trimming removed 3 bases from V and 4 bases from J, with 18 bases in between. Germline CDR1 SEHNR, CDR2 FQNEAQ (reference sequence). The CDR3 protein is CASSFPSRGAGTEAFF. The CDR3, as DNA: TGTGCCAGCAGCTTTCCAAGTCGGGGGGCGGGCACTGAAGCTTTCTTT. Using reference TRBV7-9 and TRBJ1-1 for the parts outside the CDR3, the full variable domain is DTGVSQNPRHKITKRGQNVTFRCDPISEHNRLYWYRQTLGQGPEFLTYFQNEAQLEKSRLLSDRFSAERPKGSFSTLEIQRTEQGDSAMYLCASSFPSRGAGTEAFFGQGTRLTVV.

This sequence joins TRBV7-9 and TRBJ1-4; D possibly corresponds to TRBD1 (5 bases). The CDR3 length is 15 residues. V gave up 8 bases and J gave up 6 bases, with 19 bases separating them. The V gene's germline CDR1 is SEHNR and CDR2 FQNEAQ (reference sequence). DNA of the CDR3: TGTGCCAGCGGAACCGACTGGGGGGAGGATGAAAAACTGTTTTTT. Its protein is CASGTDWGEDEKLFF.